This T cell receptor (beta chain) was sequenced for a study of shared clonotypes between healthy human individuals. Overall study findings and caveats: Estimated clonotype richness was generally higher in naive than memory subsets. Across a handful of donors, naive CD4 shared around 5.4%, naive CD8 more than 3%, memory CD4 more than 2%, memory CD8 0.35% to 0.5%.

CD45RO negativity and positive selection for CCR7 defined naive CD8 cells, a population that excluded terminally differentiated effector memory CD45RA+ cells. The length of the CDR3 is 18 residues. Germline loops: CDR1 SGHKS, CDR2 YYEKEE (reference sequence). The germline V and J ends were trimmed by 2 bases and 0 bases, with 18 bases remaining between them. Worth noting for this clone: Its antigen remains unknown.

This table comes from immunoSEQ multiplex PCR, and its TCRdb copy is limited to in-frame clones, with some not included. The sample lists about 820,000 clones, around 93% seen once, with more than 20% in the top ten. The chain joins TRBV5-5 to TRBJ2-1; D assignment may be TRBD1 or TRBD2 (5 bases each). Material: naive CD8+ T cells sorted from blood. This clonotype was sampled from a young man in good health. The CDR3 region is CASSFVSFWGSSYNEQFF. The CDR3 nucleotides read TGTGCCAGCAGCTTCGTTTCTTTCTGGGGGAGCTCCTACAATGAGCAGTTCTTC.